The 16 T cell receptor beta chains listed next were all sequenced from one sample in a study of T cells in Graves' hyperthyroidism and ophthalmopathy. Amplification targeted TCR beta CDR3 regions from RNA transcripts. Using the HTBI primer set, a first-round RT-PCR was run on the TCR CDR3. TCRdb re-analysed the multiplex PCR reads in MiXCR, keeping a single row per CDR3 protein. Seen here are 300,000 to 400,000 distinct CDR3 sequences, roughly 18% observed once, and the top ten hold about half. The sequenced material came from blood. These receptor sequences come from a woman in her forties or fifties with Graves' hyperthyroidism.

This sequence joins TRBV19 and TRBJ2-2; 12 bases align to TRBD2. Trimming at V came to 1 base and at J to 7 bases, leaving 7 bases not matched to a gene. This CDR3 comprises 17 residues. Germline CDR1 reads LNHDA; CDR2 reads SQIVND (reference sequence). This chain's CDR3 is CASSIGLAGAQNGELFF. CDR3 bases: TGTGCCAGTAGTATAGGACTAGCGGGAGCTCAGAACGGGGAGCTGTTTTTT. Using reference TRBV19 and TRBJ2-2 for the parts outside the CDR3, the full variable domain is DGGITQSPKYLFRKEGQNVTLSCEQNLNHDAMYWYRQDPGQGLRLIYYSQIVNDFQKGDIAEGYSVSREKKESFPLTVTSAQKNPTAFYLCASSIGLAGAQNGELFFGEGSRLTVL.

This clonotype was observed at least ten times. The genes are TRBV5-8 and TRBJ2-1; TRBD2 aligns across 11 bases. Germline V gene lookup returns CDR1 SGHTS and CDR2 YDEGEE. This CDR3 region has 15 residues. Unmatched junction bases numbered 0, after V lost 0 bases and J lost 4 bases. This CDR3 is CASSLASGGYNEQFF. The CDR3 DNA is TGTGCCAGCAGCTTGGCTAGCGGGGGGTACAATGAGCAGTTCTTC.

The rearrangement joins TRBV7-8 to TRBJ1-5; no firm D call. CDR1 and CDR2 from the germline V gene are SGHVS and FQNEAQ. The CDR3 runs 13 residues. Trimming left V 4 bases short and J 4 bases short, with 8 bases between. This CDR3 reads CASSSTLNQPQHF. The CDR3 coding sequence is TGTGCCAGCAGCTCGACCTTGAATCAGCCCCAGCATTTT. Drawing the rest from reference TRBV7-8 and TRBJ1-5, the complete variable domain is GAGVSQSPRYKVAKRGQDVALRCDPISGHVSLFWYQQALGQGPEFLTYFQNEAQLDKSGLPSDRFFAERPEGSVSTLKIQRTQQEDSAVYLCASSSTLNQPQHFGDGTRLSIL.

The chain joins TRBV7-9 to TRBJ1-1; 8 bases fit TRBD1. Looked up from germline, CDR1 is SEHNR and CDR2 is FQNEAQ (reference sequence). Losses at the gene ends were 7 bases for V and 4 bases for J; bases not matched to a gene: 8. This CDR3 is built from 14 residues. CDR3 DNA sequence: TGTGCCAGCAACTCACGACAGGGGCTCACTGAAGCTTTCTTT. Its protein is CASNSRQGLTEAFF. The whole variable domain, filled in from reference TRBV7-9 and TRBJ1-1, reads DTGVSQNPRHKITKRGQNVTFRCDPISEHNRLYWYRQTLGQGPEFLTYFQNEAQLEKSRLLSDRFSAERPKGSFSTLEIQRTEQGDSAMYLCASNSRQGLTEAFFGQGTRLTVV.

This clonotype has ten or more counts. The chain couples TRBV5-6 to TRBJ2-4; the D gene is possibly TRBD2 (6 bases). This CDR3 contains 14 residues. Germline V gene sequence: CDR1 SGHDT, CDR2 YYEEEE. The ends were cut back, 2 bases at V and 6 bases at J, with 12 bases in the middle. The CDR3 coding sequence is TGTGCCAGCAGCTTTGGGGTCGGGGGAAACATTCAGTACTTC. Residues: CASSFGVGGNIQYF.

The gene calls are TRBV19 and TRBJ2-6; 8 bases are shared with TRBD1. The V gene's germline CDR1 is LNHDA and CDR2 SQIVND (reference sequence). CDR3 length: 22 residues. The V segment lost 4 bases and the J segment 2 bases; nucleotides outside the gene matches: 22. CDR3 sequence (DNA): TGTGCCAGTAGTAATTACGGCCCCATCGGACAGGGAAGAGGTGCTGGGGCCAACGTCCTGACTTTC. This codes for CASSNYGPIGQGRGAGANVLTF.

This rearrangement joins TRBV15 to TRBJ2-6; TRBD2 matches at 14 bases. With V trimmed by 5 bases and J by 0 bases, 9 bases remained unmatched. Per the germline V gene, CDR1 is LNHNV and CDR2 is YYDKDF (reference sequence). This CDR3 spans 20 amino acids. For the CDR3, the DNA is TGTGCCACCAGCCCGGGGACTAGCGGGGGTATCAACTCTGGGGCCAACGTCCTGACTTTC. Its protein is CATSPGTSGGINSGANVLTF. The variable domain in full, with the rest retrieved from reference TRBV15 and TRBJ2-6, is DAMVIQNPRYQVTQFGKPVTLSCSQTLNHNVMYWYQQKSSQAPKLLFHYYDKDFNNEADTPDNFQSRRPNTSFCFLDIRSPGLGDTAMYLCATSPGTSGGINSGANVLTFGAGSRLTVL.

DNA for the CDR3: TGTGCCAGCAGTGTCGTGGGTCACCCCCAGCATTTT. Residues: CASSVVGHPQHF. The V and J genes are TRBV6-1 and TRBJ1-5; D gene unclear. Per germline, CDR1 MNHNS and CDR2 SASEGT. CDR3 length: 12 residues. V was pared by 4 bases and J by 10 bases, with 11 bases between.

This clonotype was found a few times. V and J are TRBV18 and TRBJ2-7; D ambiguous. Germline CDR1 is KGHSH and CDR2 is LQKENI. The CDR3 sequence is 14 residues long. V shed 4 bases and J shed 5 bases, with 15 bases lying between them. The CDR3 DNA follows: TGTGCCAGCTCACAAAGGAAAGAGAGTCACGAGCAGTACGTC. This sequence encodes CASSQRKESHEQYV.

This clonotype was picked up many times. This sequence joins TRBV20-1 and TRBJ2-3; no clear D. Germline CDR1 reads DFQATT; CDR2 reads SNEGSKA (reference sequence). V was clipped by 6 bases and J by 2 bases, with 18 bases between them. This CDR3 contains 15 residues. CDR3 sequence (DNA): TGCAGTGCCAACTCAGACGGAGCGAACACAGATACGCAGTATTTT. This codes for CSANSDGANTDTQYF.

This clonotype was detected a few times. The V gene is TRBV20-1, the J gene TRBJ2-3; TRBD2 agrees at 8 bases. Trimming took 0 bases from V and 3 from J; bases not matched to a gene: 8. Germline CDR1 DFQATT, CDR2 SNEGSKA (reference sequence). There are 16 residues in the CDR3. CDR3 bases: TGCAGTGCTAGAGATCCGCTAGCGGGCATTACAGATACGCAGTATTTT. Translation gives CSARDPLAGITDTQYF.

The chain joins TRBV7-9 to TRBJ1-3, with 8 positions matching TRBD1. The CDR3 is made up of 14 amino acids. CDR1 and CDR2 from the germline V gene are SEHNR and FQNEAQ (reference sequence). The V gene end was trimmed by 5 bases and the J gene end by 8 bases; junction bases not matched to a gene: 8. The CDR3 sequence is CASSRGQEGHTIYF. For the CDR3, the DNA is TGTGCCAGCAGCCGGGGACAGGAAGGACACACCATATATTTT.

This clonotype was found a few times. V usage is TRBV6-1 and J usage is TRBJ1-2; a weak D match, TRBD1 (6 bases). Trimming removed 6 bases at V and 3 bases at J, with 20 bases between. Germline lookup yields CDR1 MNHNS and CDR2 SASEGT. The CDR3 is made up of 16 amino acids. CDR3 in DNA: TGTGCCAGCAGCCCCTCTTTACAGGGTAGTTACTATGGCTACACCTTC. It encodes CASSPSLQGSYYGYTF.

This clonotype was seen a few times. J is TRBJ1-2 and V is TRBV6-1; D remains ambiguous. CDR1 is MNHNS and CDR2 is SASEGT in the germline V gene. Trimming cost V 5 bases and J 6 bases, with 16 bases left between them. The CDR3 extends over 14 amino acids. CDR3 protein: CASSTRLGENGYTF. The CDR3 DNA reads TGTGCCAGCAGTACCCGTTTGGGTGAGAATGGCTACACCTTC.

The gene calls are TRBV27 and TRBJ2-1; possible D gene TRBD1, 5 bases. Germline CDR1 MNHEY, CDR2 SMNVEV (reference sequence). With 3 bases removed from V and 4 bases from J, the gap between germline ends came to 16 bases. CDR3 length: 16 amino acids. The CDR3 nucleotides are TGTGCCAGCAGTTTTCAGGGCCAATTAAAGTACAATGAGCAGTTCTTC. It yields the protein CASSFQGQLKYNEQFF.

This rearrangement joins TRBV20-1 to TRBJ1-1; tentative D call: TRBD1 (5 bases). The CDR3 extends over 13 amino acids. Germline lookup yields CDR1 DFQATT and CDR2 SNEGSKA (reference sequence). The CDR3 region is CIPIIQVNTEAFF. DNA for the CDR3: TGCATTCCGATTATACAGGTGAACACTGAAGCTTTCTTT.